Listed here are 12 T cell receptor beta chains from one sample, sequenced in a study of T cells after yellow fever vaccination. TCRdb ran MiXCR on the 5' RACE reads and lists one entry per CDR3 protein. Seen here are 510,000 or so distinct CDR3 sequences, around 21% observed once, and the top ten hold 13% to 15%. The source material was PBMCs, sampled 15 days after the yellow fever booster vaccination. The receptors stem from a man aged 30-40 years who received the YFV17D yellow fever vaccine.

In its sample, this clonotype was seen a few times. The rearrangement links TRBV7-9 to TRBJ1-1; D remains unclear. Germline V gene data show CDR1 as SEHNR and CDR2 as FQNEAQ (reference sequence). V lost 1 base and J 4 bases, leaving 10 bases between the germline ends. This CDR3 spans 14 amino acids. The CDR3: CASSLVGRTTEAFF. The CDR3 DNA reads TGTGCCAGCAGCTTAGTAGGGCGCACCACTGAAGCTTTCTTT. The entire variable domain, with the rest obtained from reference TRBV7-9 and TRBJ1-1, is as follows: DTGVSQNPRHKITKRGQNVTFRCDPISEHNRLYWYRQTLGQGPEFLTYFQNEAQLEKSRLLSDRFSAERPKGSFSTLEIQRTEQGDSAMYLCASSLVGRTTEAFFGQGTRLTVV.

This clonotype has only a few counts. The V and J genes are TRBV6-1 and TRBJ2-5, with 8 bases that match TRBD1. The germline gives CDR1 MNHNS, CDR2 SASEGT. V trimming: 6 bases; J trimming: 5 bases; junction bases outside the gene matches: 11. The CDR3 covers 15 residues. CDR3 amino acids: CASSQIQGAEETQYF. The CDR3 DNA reads TGTGCCAGCAGCCAAATCCAGGGGGCCGAGGAGACCCAGTACTTC.

This clonotype was seen a few times. J is TRBJ2-5 and V is TRBV20-1; possible D gene TRBD2, 7 bases. Germline assignment: CDR1 DFQATT and CDR2 SNEGSKA (reference sequence). This CDR3 has 13 residues. Between the trimmed V and J ends, which lost 6 bases and 9 bases, there was a span of 20 bases. In DNA, the CDR3 is TGCAGTGCCTTTCACCGGGGGGCGGTAGCCCAGTACTTC. This translates into CSAFHRGAVAQYF.

The table lists this clonotype with a few counts. The genes are TRBV7-8 and TRBJ1-6; D unresolved. Trimming took off 1 base at V and 9 bases at J, with 13 bases between the two ends. The CDR3 consists of 15 residues. Germline V gene sequence: CDR1 SGHVS, CDR2 FQNEAQ. CDR3 coding DNA: TGTGCCAGCAGCTTAGAACGGTCCAGGAGTTCACCCCTCCACTTT. Translation gives CASSLERSRSSPLHF.

This chain joins TRBV6-5 and TRBJ2-7, with a weak D call TRBD2 (6 bases). The ends were cut back, 2 bases at V and 0 bases at J, with 11 bases in the middle. The CDR3 loop spans 15 amino acids. Germline loops: CDR1 MNHEY, CDR2 SVGAGI. In DNA form, the CDR3 reads TGTGCCAGCAGTTACCTCGCGGGACGCTCCTACGAGCAGTACTTC. This encodes CASSYLAGRSYEQYF.

The V and J genes are TRBV7-6 and TRBJ2-2, with 7 nucleotides matching TRBD1. The trim removed 1 base at V and 0 bases at J, leaving 2 bases unmatched. The CDR3 sequence is 16 residues long. Germline V gives CDR1 SGHVS, CDR2 FNYEAQ. CDR3 in DNA: TGTGCCAGCAGCTTAGGGGGACAGCCGAACACCGGGGAGCTGTTTTTT. This codes for CASSLGGQPNTGELFF.

The chain couples TRBV4-2 to TRBJ2-7; no clear D gene. Germline V gene sequence: CDR1 LGHNA, CDR2 YNFKEQ. Trimming cost V 0 bases and J 3 bases, with 6 bases left between them. The CDR3 spans 13 residues. The CDR3: CASSQDNNYEQYF. DNA for the CDR3: TGTGCCAGCAGCCAAGATAATAACTACGAGCAGTACTTC.

The genes are TRBV4-2 and TRBJ2-2; 7 nucleotides agree with TRBD2. Trimming at V came to 10 bases and at J to 4 bases, leaving 9 bases not matched to a gene. There are 14 residues in the CDR3. Germline V CDR1 and CDR2: LGHNA, YNFKEQ. The CDR3 sequence is CAMSSGLITGELFF. In nucleotides, the CDR3 is TGTGCCATGAGCTCGGGACTAATCACCGGGGAGCTGTTTTTT.

The chain is built from TRBV20-1 and TRBJ2-7, with D maybe TRBD2 (5 bases). Germline values: CDR1 DFQATT, CDR2 SNEGSKA (reference sequence). V lost 1 base and J 7 bases, leaving 14 bases between the germline ends. The CDR3 has 13 amino acids. The CDR3 reads CSARVAGLREQYF. CDR3 in DNA: TGCAGTGCTAGAGTCGCGGGCTTACGGGAGCAGTACTTC.

This clonotype came up a few times. The chain joins TRBV20-1 to TRBJ2-7, with 10 bases matching TRBD2. Germline trimming cut 6 bases from V and 6 bases from J; bases unmatched to any gene: 11. Germline CDR1 is DFQATT and CDR2 is SNEGSKA (reference sequence). The CDR3 contains 14 residues. The CDR3 sequence: CSALFASGSIEQYF. As DNA, the CDR3 is TGCAGTGCCCTATTTGCTAGCGGGAGTATCGAGCAGTACTTC.

The chain uses TRBV6-1 and TRBJ2-7; the match to TRBD2 covers 9 bases. In germline, CDR1 is MNHNS, CDR2 SASEGT. Losses at the gene ends were 7 bases for V and 6 bases for J; bases not matched to a gene: 16. This CDR3 contains 16 residues. CDR3 DNA: TGTGCCAGCACCAAACTAGCGGGCTCCGGACGGGTCGAGCAGTACTTC. This translates into CASTKLAGSGRVEQYF.

The chain recombines TRBV7-9 with TRBJ2-2; perhaps D is TRBD1 or TRBD2 (5 bases each). This CDR3 comprises 13 residues. Trimming removed 7 bases from V and 7 bases from J, with 13 bases in between. Looked up from germline, CDR1 is SEHNR and CDR2 is FQNEAQ (reference sequence). This chain's CDR3 is CASTASGGGELFF. CDR3 nucleotide sequence: TGTGCCAGCACCGCGAGTGGGGGCGGGGAGCTGTTTTTT.